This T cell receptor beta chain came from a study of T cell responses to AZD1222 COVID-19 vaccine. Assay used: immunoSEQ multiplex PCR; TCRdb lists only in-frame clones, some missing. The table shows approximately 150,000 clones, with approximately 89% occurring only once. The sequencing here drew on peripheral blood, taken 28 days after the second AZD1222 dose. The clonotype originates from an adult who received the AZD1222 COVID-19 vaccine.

The CDR3 nucleotides are TGTGCCTGGAGTCCTCAGTTCCAGGGAGCTTATAGCAATCAGCCCCAGCATTTT. Protein sequence: CAWSPQFQGAYSNQPQHF. The genes are TRBV30 and TRBJ1-5; TRBD1 is a possible D gene (5 bases). Germline CDR1 and CDR2: GTSNPN and SVGIG (reference sequence). This CDR3 spans 18 amino acids. Trimming left V 2 bases short and J 0 bases short, with 20 bases between.